One and the same sample provided the 7 T cell receptor beta chains below, sequenced in a study of T cell responses to AZD1222 COVID-19 vaccine. Assay: immunoSEQ multiplex PCR; the TCRdb copy retains only in-frame clones and omits some. The table includes over 130,000 clones, 85% to 95% detected once. The source material was peripheral blood, sampled on day 0 of AZD1222 vaccination. These receptors were obtained from an adult in good health.

This chain joins TRBV7-2 and TRBJ2-7; no definite D call. V lost 1 base, J lost 2 bases, and 12 bases lay in between. Looked up from germline, CDR1 is SGHTA and CDR2 is FQGNSA. CDR3 length equals 15 residues. The CDR3 nucleotides are TGTGCCAGCAGCTTAGGAATACTTCTCACCTACGAGCAGTACTTC. Amino acid sequence: CASSLGILLTYEQYF.

This chain links TRBV5-1 with TRBJ2-1; the D gene is possibly TRBD2 (5 bases). The CDR3 consists of 12 residues. Deletions cut 4 bases from V and 7 bases from J, with 9 bases between. Per the germline V gene, CDR1 is SGHRS and CDR2 is YFSETQ. The CDR3 sequence: CASSADLNEQFF. CDR3 DNA: TGCGCCAGCAGCGCGGACTTAAATGAGCAGTTCTTC.

This sequence joins TRBV18 and TRBJ1-1, with D possibly TRBD1 on 6 matching bases. V dropped 3 bases and J dropped 2 bases, with 13 bases sitting between them. There are 15 residues in the CDR3. Germline loops: CDR1 KGHSH, CDR2 LQKENI. CDR3 protein: CASSPLLGGNTEAFF. CDR3 nucleotides: TGTGCCAGCTCACCGCTCCTTGGGGGCAACACTGAAGCTTTCTTT.

The CDR3 protein is CASSGLGAYEQYF. The CDR3, as DNA: TGCGCCAGCAGCGGCCTAGGTGCCTACGAGCAGTACTTC. The chain has TRBV10-2 and TRBJ2-7; unclear D gene. The CDR3 is 13 residues long. The germline V gene encodes CDR1 WSHSY and CDR2 SAAADI. The ends were cut back, 6 bases at V and 2 bases at J, with 11 bases in the middle.

This clone was counted a single time. The chain recombines TRBV27 with TRBJ2-7, with 14 positions matching TRBD2. Trimming cost V 4 bases and J 6 bases; bases outside gene matches: 8. CDR3 length: 16 amino acids. The germline CDR1 and CDR2 sequences are MNHEY and SMNVEV (reference sequence). DNA of the CDR3: TGTGCCAGCAGTTCTCGACTAGCGGGAGGGCTCGGCGAGCAGTACTTC. This gives the protein CASSSRLAGGLGEQYF.

The chain links TRBV12-3 or TRBV12-4 to TRBJ2-7; tentatively, D is TRBD1 or TRBD2 (5 bases each). V was trimmed by 3 bases and J by 9 bases, leaving 15 bases between them. The CDR3 has 13 residues. This CDR3 reads CASSFGSRDGQYF. CDR3 nucleotides: TGTGCCAGCAGTTTCGGCTCGAGGGACGGGCAGTACTTC.

V is TRBV27 and J is TRBJ2-5; TRBD2 matches 11 bases. Germline assignment: CDR1 MNHEY and CDR2 SMNVEV (reference sequence). The V gene end was trimmed by 8 bases and the J gene end by 0 bases; junction bases not matched to a gene: 2. The CDR3 extends over 14 amino acids. The CDR3 here is CASGTSGDQETQYF. The CDR3 DNA reads TGTGCCAGCGGGACTAGCGGAGACCAAGAGACCCAGTACTTC.